What follows are 30 T cell receptor beta chains derived from one specimen sequenced in a study of graft-versus-host responses after intestinal transplantation. These receptors' targets are unknown. Generated by immunoSEQ multiplex PCR, the TCRdb table keeps only in-frame clones and is missing some. In the table there are approximately 85,000 clones, 91% of which are singletons. Sample: unstimulated CD8+ T cells sorted from spleen or lymph node cells, taken before transplant. The source is a human donor who was the organ donor for an intestinal transplant.

The chain links TRBV9 to TRBJ2-7, with D possibly being TRBD1 (7 bases). The CDR3 runs 15 residues. Germline loops: CDR1 SGDLS, CDR2 YYNGEE. V lost 0 bases and J lost 5, with 15 bases in between. CDR3 sequence reads: CASSVDGRGDNEQYF. CDR3 DNA sequence: TGTGCCAGCAGCGTAGACGGCAGGGGGGACAACGAGCAGTACTTC.

V gene TRBV5-1 combines with J gene TRBJ2-3; D assignment may be TRBD1 or TRBD2 (6 bases each). Trimming removed 5 bases at V and 3 bases at J, with 16 bases between. This CDR3 contains 15 residues. Germline-derived CDR1 and CDR2 are SGHRS and YFSETQ. The chain's CDR3 is CASRDGQRATDTQYF. For the CDR3, the DNA is TGCGCCAGCAGGGACGGACAGCGGGCAACAGATACGCAGTATTTT.

This clone was picked up a small number of times. CDR3 amino acids: CASGTGSSGTYEQYF. DNA for the CDR3: TGTGCCAGCGGGACAGGGTCGAGTGGGACCTACGAGCAGTACTTC. This chain uses TRBV19 with TRBJ2-7, with 9 bases that match TRBD1. With V trimmed by 9 bases and J by 2 bases, 11 bases remained unmatched. CDR3 length: 15 residues. In germline, CDR1 is LNHDA, CDR2 SQIVND (reference sequence).

This rearrangement joins TRBV6-1 to TRBJ1-3; D not resolved. The CDR3 has 17 amino acids. V lost 2 bases and J lost 2, with 16 bases in between. In germline, CDR1 is MNHNS, CDR2 SASEGT. CDR3 region: CASSERVVKGTGNTIYF. CDR3 DNA sequence: TGTGCCAGCAGTGAACGCGTGGTGAAGGGAACTGGAAACACCATATATTTT.

About this clone itself: The conserved phenylalanine or tryptophan normally closing the CDR3 is absent here, so this likely arose from a read error. It is unclear where the CDR3 begins or ends on the DNA, so no DNA is shown, and the CDR3 is as TCRdb lists it. This rearrangement joins TRBV29-1 to TRBJ1-1. The germline CDR1 and CDR2 sequences are SQVTM and ANQGSEA. The CDR3 sequence runs 11 residues, both termini included. The CDR3 protein is CSAQGTGTFFV.

The rearrangement links TRBV14 to TRBJ2-3; D perhaps matches TRBD2 (6 bases). The germline gives CDR1 SGHDN, CDR2 FVKESK. The CDR3 is 13 amino acids. CDR3 in DNA: TGTGCAGCAGCCAGACTAGACACAGATACGCAGTATTTT. This encodes CAAARLDTDTQYF.

The chain carries TRBV5-5 and TRBJ1-2; D is unresolved. CDR3 length: 16 residues. Germline V gives CDR1 SGHKS, CDR2 YYEKEE (reference sequence). V gave up 3 bases and J gave up 4 bases, with 19 bases separating them. CDR3 sequence (DNA): TGTGCCAGCAGCTACATTTGTGGGCGTACCCTCTATGGCTACACCTTC. Encoded protein: CASSYICGRTLYGYTF.

This clone was seen a single time. This chain links TRBV7-9 with TRBJ2-1, with unresolved D. V was shortened by 1 base and J by 10 bases, with 8 bases between the two germline ends. The CDR3 has 12 amino acids. CDR1 and CDR2 (germline): SEHNR, FQNEAQ (reference sequence). The CDR3 DNA is TGTGCCAGCAGCTTAGGCAGGTCGGAGCAGTTCTTC. Encoded protein: CASSLGRSEQFF.

The CDR3 region is CASSGDRVLEGVGKLFF. The CDR3 coding sequence is TGCGCCAGCAGCGGCGACAGGGTTTTGGAAGGAGTTGGAAAACTGTTTTTT. The chain links TRBV5-1 to TRBJ1-4, with 7 bases lining up with TRBD1. Trimming cost V 4 bases and J 10 bases; bases outside gene matches: 19. Germline assignment: CDR1 SGHRS and CDR2 YFSETQ. The CDR3 totals 17 residues.

The rearrangement links TRBV19 to TRBJ2-4; 7 bases are a match to TRBD1. V shed 5 bases, J shed 3 bases, and the junction held 10 bases outside the gene matches. CDR1 and CDR2 from the germline V gene are LNHDA and SQIVND (reference sequence). The CDR3 has 16 residues. CDR3 sequence: CASSAHPTGDKNIQYF. The CDR3 DNA sequence: TGTGCCAGTAGTGCCCACCCCACAGGGGACAAAAACATTCAGTACTTC.

This chain links TRBV28 with TRBJ2-5; no reliable D call. The assigned J gene may be wrong: the sequence end matches TRBJ2-7 better. Germline V gene data show CDR1 as MDHEN and CDR2 as SYDVKM. This CDR3 has 13 amino acids. CDR3 sequence reads: CASSLSVFGEQYF. CDR3 DNA sequence: TGTGCCAGCAGTTTATCGGTCTTTGGCGAGCAGTACTTC.

The chain recombines TRBV5-6 with TRBJ2-7, with a weak D call TRBD2 (5 bases). Germline V CDR1 and CDR2: SGHDT, YYEEEE. This CDR3 is built from 13 residues. Trimming pared 2 bases from V and 3 bases from J, leaving 9 bases between. The CDR3 region is CASSFDYNYEQYF. The CDR3 region has the DNA TGTGCCAGCAGCTTTGACTACAACTACGAGCAGTACTTC.

The chain is built from TRBV6-1 and TRBJ2-7; D uncertain. The germline CDR1 and CDR2 sequences are MNHNS and SASEGT. Trimming stripped 8 bases from V and 4 bases from J, with 6 bases between. The CDR3 spans 10 residues. The CDR3 is CASGEYEQYF. The CDR3 nucleotides are TGTGCCAGCGGGGAATACGAGCAGTACTTC.

The chain couples TRBV9 to TRBJ1-5, with D perhaps TRBD1 (6 bases). Germline CDR1 SGDLS, CDR2 YYNGEE. The length of the CDR3 is 17 residues. Trimming shortened V by 4 bases and J by 0 bases, and 17 bases separated the two germline ends. The CDR3 here is CASSPEDREYSNQPQHF. Written as DNA, the CDR3 is TGTGCCAGCAGCCCAGAGGACAGAGAATATAGCAATCAGCCCCAGCATTTT.

This chain links TRBV6-1 with TRBJ2-7; TRBD1 matches at 8 bases. V lost 5 bases to trimming and J lost 5 bases; unmatched junction nucleotides: 2. The length of the CDR3 is 12 residues. Germline-derived CDR1 and CDR2 are MNHNS and SASEGT. CDR3 coding DNA: TGTGCCAGCAGTAAGACAGGGGACGAGCAGTACTTC. Protein sequence: CASSKTGDEQYF.

In the case of this clone: The same CDR3 is also encoded by other DNA sequences in this sample. V usage is TRBV4-1 and J usage is TRBJ2-7; 10 bases match TRBD2. Germline assignment: CDR1 MGHRA and CDR2 YSYEKL. V lost 4 bases and J lost 4; bases outside the gene matches: 7. This CDR3 is built from 15 residues. Here the CDR3 reads CASSLTTSGSYEQYF. The CDR3 nucleotides read TGCGCCAGCAGCCTAACGACTAGCGGGTCATACGAGCAGTACTTC.

This chain links TRBV16 with TRBJ2-3, with D unclear. The CDR3 has 13 residues. The germline V gene encodes CDR1 KGHSY and CDR2 FQNENV. V was trimmed by 6 bases and J by 0 bases, leaving 7 bases between them. The chain's CDR3 is CASRASSTDTQYF. CDR3 in DNA: TGTGCCAGCAGAGCGAGCAGCACAGATACGCAGTATTTT.

The chain recombines TRBV5-1 with TRBJ2-7; TRBD1 matches 7 bases. The CDR3 covers 15 residues. Germline V gene data show CDR1 as SGHRS and CDR2 as YFSETQ. Trimming cost V 3 bases and J 2 bases; bases outside gene matches: 8. The CDR3 loop reads CASSSGTDFPYEQYF. CDR3 nucleotide sequence: TGCGCCAGCAGCTCTGGGACAGATTTCCCCTACGAGCAGTACTTC.

This chain connects TRBV27 to TRBJ1-6, with 7 positions matching TRBD1. There are 15 residues in the CDR3. V was pared by 0 bases and J by 7 bases, with 3 bases of the junction left unmatched. Germline lookup yields CDR1 MNHEY and CDR2 SMNVEV (reference sequence). In DNA, the CDR3 is TGTGCCAGCAGTTTATCGGGACAGAGGAATTCACCCCTCCACTTT. Amino acids: CASSLSGQRNSPLHF.

The chain uses TRBV29-1 and TRBJ1-3, with D tentatively TRBD1 (6 bases). V was shortened by 6 bases and J by 4 bases, with 22 bases between the two germline ends. Per germline, CDR1 SQVTM and CDR2 ANQGSEA. The CDR3 has 16 amino acids. CDR3: CSVKHSPGVSGNTIYF. The CDR3 nucleotides read TGCAGCGTCAAACACTCTCCAGGGGTTTCGGGAAACACCATATATTTT.

This clone is a singleton in its sample. The V gene is TRBV7-9, the J gene TRBJ2-1; 8 positions match TRBD1. CDR1 and CDR2 from the germline V gene are SEHNR and FQNEAQ (reference sequence). The CDR3 length is 16 residues. Trimming cost V 1 base and J 2 bases; bases outside gene matches: 4. The CDR3 DNA sequence: TGTGCCAGCAGCTTAGACCAGGGGGCGCCCTACAATGAGCAGTTCTTC. This encodes CASSLDQGAPYNEQFF.

The chain joins TRBV13 to TRBJ2-7; D is ambiguous. The V end was cut by 0 bases, the J end by 0 bases, with 3 bases between. CDR3 size: 13 residues. Germline assignment: CDR1 PRHDT and CDR2 FYEKMQ (reference sequence). The CDR3 reads CASSLGISYEQYF. The CDR3 DNA follows: TGTGCCAGCAGCTTAGGTATCTCCTACGAGCAGTACTTC.

The rearrangement links TRBV14 to TRBJ2-1; unclear D gene. The V end was cut by 3 bases, the J end by 0 bases, with 6 bases between. CDR1 is SGHDN, CDR2 FVKESK, per germline. The CDR3 spans 14 residues. CDR3 bases: TGTGCCAGCAGCCAGGACCGCTCCTACAATGAGCAGTTCTTC. Translation gives CASSQDRSYNEQFF.

This chain joins TRBV11-2 and TRBJ2-7; TRBD1 is a possible D gene (5 bases). This CDR3 has 15 residues. The ends were cut back, 5 bases at V and 5 bases at J, with 19 bases in the middle. CDR1 is SGHAT and CDR2 is FQNNGV in the germline V gene. The chain's CDR3 is CASSPTLPGSHEQYF. Here the CDR3 DNA reads TGTGCCAGCAGCCCAACGCTCCCAGGGTCCCACGAGCAGTACTTC.

V gene TRBV6-1 combines with J gene TRBJ2-7; D is perhaps TRBD1 (5 bases). Trimming removed 2 bases from V and 5 bases from J, with 10 bases in between. Germline lookup yields CDR1 MNHNS and CDR2 SASEGT. CDR3 length: 13 amino acids. As DNA, the CDR3 is TGTGCCAGCAGTGAACAGGGAATTGACGAGCAGTACTTC. It codes for CASSEQGIDEQYF.

This chain links TRBV2 with TRBJ2-3, with 7 bases fitting TRBD2. Germline V gene lookup returns CDR1 SNHLY and CDR2 FYNNEI. V shed 4 bases, J shed 2 bases, and the junction held 9 bases outside the gene matches. CDR3 size: 16 residues. The CDR3 DNA sequence: TGTGCCAGCAGTGCGGGACTAACTACTTCCACAGATACGCAGTATTTT. Protein product: CASSAGLTTSTDTQYF.

The genes are TRBV7-9 and TRBJ2-7; 11 nucleotides match TRBD2. The CDR3 is 15 amino acids. The germline CDR1 and CDR2 sequences are SEHNR and FQNEAQ (reference sequence). V lost 6 bases and J lost 1; bases outside the gene matches: 5. In DNA, the CDR3 is TGTGCCAGCAGTCCCGGGACTAGCGGATCCTACGAGCAGTACTTC. Encoded protein: CASSPGTSGSYEQYF.

The gene calls are TRBV6-4 and TRBJ2-3, with 8 bases that match TRBD2. This CDR3 has 15 amino acids. CDR1 and CDR2 (germline): MRHNA, SNTAGT. V trimming: 4 bases; J trimming: 3 bases; junction bases outside the gene matches: 6. The CDR3 loop reads CASSAAGDGTDTQYF. CDR3 in DNA: TGTGCCAGCAGTGCAGCGGGAGATGGGACAGATACGCAGTATTTT.

This sequence joins TRBV6-5 and TRBJ1-3, with a weak D call TRBD1 (5 bases). V dropped 8 bases and J dropped 8 bases, with 19 bases sitting between them. CDR1 is MNHEY, CDR2 SVGAGI, per germline. This CDR3 contains 14 residues. CDR3 region: CASELRGPGDTIYF. CDR3 in DNA: TGTGCCAGCGAACTCCGGGGACCTGGGGACACCATATATTTT.

Remarks on this clone: Other DNA sequences in this specimen translate into the identical CDR3. V gene TRBV4-1 combines with J gene TRBJ2-5, with 9 positions matching TRBD2. V trimming: 0 bases; J trimming: 4 bases; junction bases outside the gene matches: 15. This CDR3 has 19 amino acids. Germline lookup yields CDR1 MGHRA and CDR2 YSYEKL. CDR3 nucleotides: TGCGCCAGCAGCCAAGAAGGCCCCTCAGTAGCGGGAGAGGGAGAGACCCAGTACTTC. Protein product: CASSQEGPSVAGEGETQYF.